A single sample gave rise to the 26 T cell receptor beta chains below, sequenced in a study of molecular identifiers for immune sequencing clone quantification. TCRdb analysed the PCR reads with MiXCR anew, one entry per CDR3 protein. The sample yields around 100,000 distinct CDR3 sequences, 36% seen once. Sequenced input: naive CD8+ T cells from blood, with Jurkat cell RNA spiked in. Subset here: FACS-sorted CD8+CD4-CCR7+CD45RA+ naive T cells. Source of these receptors: a human donor in good health. Some libraries in this study had Jurkat cell RNA spiked in.

Remarks on this clonotype: A much bigger clone sits one base away, suggesting this may be a read error. The V call is TRBV7-9, the J call TRBJ2-4, with TRBD1 identical over 9 bases. CDR3 length: 16 amino acids. Germline trimming cut 5 bases from V and 1 base from J; bases unmatched to any gene: 6. The germline CDR1 and CDR2 sequences are SEHNR and FQNEAQ (reference sequence). CDR3 nucleotides: TGTGCCAGCAGCCCATGGACAGGGGAGGCCAAAAACATTCAGTACTTC. Translated: CASSPWTGEAKNIQYF.

This clonotype was detected a few times. The chain uses TRBV14 and TRBJ2-2, with unresolved D. Trimming left V 0 bases short and J 4 bases short, with 15 bases between. The CDR3 length is 17 residues. Germline values: CDR1 SGHDN, CDR2 FVKESK. CDR3 coding DNA: TGTGCCAGCAGCCAAGACGGCTCTTTCCTATCCACCGGGGAGCTGTTTTTT. As protein: CASSQDGSFLSTGELFF.

Points on this clonotype: This sequence may be a read error, since a much larger clone differs from it by one base. The V gene is TRBV29-1, the J gene TRBJ1-2; D call uncertain. The CDR3 runs 13 residues. Germline loops: CDR1 SQVTM, CDR2 ANQGSEA. The DNA for the CDR3 is TGCAGCGTTGATTCTGGGAGTAACTATGGCTTCACCTTC. This encodes CSVDSGSNYGFTF.

To note about this clonotype: It may be a read error: a sequence one base away is much more abundant. The chain uses TRBV19 and TRBJ1-1; D is unresolved. This CDR3 contains 13 residues. Germline loops: CDR1 LNHDA, CDR2 SQIVND (reference sequence). CDR3: CASSIGMNPEAFF. In DNA form, the CDR3 reads TGTGCCAGTAGTATAGGAATGAACCCTGAAGCTTTCTTT.

J is TRBJ2-7 and V is TRBV7-9; 10 nucleotides match TRBD1. Trimming removed 3 bases from V and 4 bases from J; junction bases left unmatched: 3. The CDR3 runs 14 residues. Germline CDR1 SEHNR, CDR2 FQNEAQ (reference sequence). CDR3 in amino acids: CASSFGDRGYEQYF. The CDR3, as DNA: TGTGCCAGCAGCTTTGGGGACAGGGGATACGAGCAGTACTTC.

The V gene is TRBV24-1, the J gene TRBJ2-2; 8 bases agree with TRBD2. The CDR3 is made up of 17 amino acids. Germline assignment: CDR1 KGHDR and CDR2 SFDVKD. J gave up 1 base and V 4 bases, and 7 bases lay outside the gene matches. Here the CDR3 reads CATSDPTSGKNTGELFF. DNA of the CDR3: TGTGCCACCAGTGACCCCACTAGCGGAAAGAACACCGGGGAGCTGTTTTTT.

The V and J genes are TRBV11-2 and TRBJ2-7, with 8 bases fitting TRBD2. V lost 5 bases to trimming and J lost 6 bases; unmatched junction nucleotides: 6. CDR3 size: 13 residues. Looked up from germline, CDR1 is SGHAT and CDR2 is FQNNGV. The CDR3 sequence is CASSIGGAGEQYF. Here the CDR3 DNA reads TGTGCCAGCAGCATCGGGGGGGCCGGCGAGCAGTACTTC.

This clonotype has ten or more counts. CDR3 sequence (DNA): TGTGCCAGCAGCTTAGTACAGGTGTGGGAGGAGACCCAGTACTTC. It yields the protein CASSLVQVWEETQYF. The chain recombines TRBV7-9 with TRBJ2-5; D possibly matches TRBD1 or TRBD2 (5 bases each). V was shortened by 1 base and J by 5 bases, with 14 bases between the two germline ends. The CDR3 contains 15 residues. The germline V gene has CDR1 SEHNR and CDR2 FQNEAQ (reference sequence).

This clonotype was detected only a few times. The V call is TRBV20-1, the J call TRBJ2-3; D perhaps matches TRBD2 (6 bases). The CDR3 runs to 15 residues. Trimming took off 1 base at V and 6 bases at J, with 17 bases between the two ends. Germline V gene lookup returns CDR1 DFQATT and CDR2 SNEGSKA (reference sequence). The CDR3 nucleotides read TGCAGTGCTAGAGGGAGGGAGATGCGGAGGGATACGCAGTATTTT. Its translation: CSARGREMRRDTQYF.

This sequence joins TRBV12-3 or TRBV12-4 and TRBJ2-1, with D maybe TRBD2 (6 bases). The CDR3 totals 14 residues. Trimming took off 5 bases at V and 3 bases at J, with 11 bases between the two ends. CDR3 in DNA: TGTGCCAGCAGTCGAGCGGGTCTCTACAATGAGCAGTTCTTC. It yields the protein CASSRAGLYNEQFF.

This clonotype was detected many times. The CDR3 DNA sequence: TGTGCCAGCAGCGGATATGGGGTCCCCGATACGCAGTATTTT. It translates to CASSGYGVPDTQYF. This sequence joins TRBV2 and TRBJ2-3, with D uncertain. V was pared by 6 bases and J by 6 bases, with 16 bases between. The CDR3 is made up of 14 amino acids. CDR1 is SNHLY, CDR2 FYNNEI, per germline.

Regarding this clonotype: This sequence may be a read error, since a much larger clone differs from it by one base. The gene calls are TRBV12-3 or TRBV12-4 and TRBJ1-5; 8 bases map to TRBD1. Trimming at V came to 8 bases and at J to 2 bases, leaving 5 bases not matched to a gene. The CDR3 extends over 14 amino acids. The CDR3 region is CASGMGQGNQPQHF. CDR3 sequence (DNA): TGTGCCAGCGGGATGGGACAGGGCAATCAGCCCCAGCATTTT.

A note on this clonotype: A much larger clone sits a single nucleotide away, making a read error possible. The chain couples TRBV29-1 to TRBJ2-2, with 8 bases that match TRBD2. Germline V gene data show CDR1 as SQVTM and CDR2 as ANQGSEA. The CDR3 runs to 13 residues. CDR3 nucleotides: TGCAGCGTTCGGGGGGGCTCCACCGGGGAGCTGTTATTT. Its translation is CSVRGGSTGELLF.

This clonotype was found once. It may be a read error: a sequence one base away is much more abundant. This chain joins TRBV4-2 and TRBJ2-1, with D possibly being TRBD2 (6 bases). V lost 2 bases, J lost 5 bases, and 16 bases lay in between. The CDR3 loop spans 16 amino acids. Germline V CDR1 and CDR2: LGHNA, YNFKEQ. The CDR3 reads CASSQFFGLSDNEQFF. The CDR3 DNA reads as TGTGCCAGCAGCCAATTTTTTGGACTATCGGACAATGAGCAGTTCTTC.

This sequence joins TRBV10-3 and TRBJ2-7; 7 bases are a match to TRBD1. The CDR3 contains 13 residues. CDR1 ENHRY and CDR2 SYGVKD come from the germline V gene. Trimming at V came to 8 bases and at J to 2 bases, leaving 6 bases not matched to a gene. CDR3 region: CAIGRDSTYEQYF. The CDR3 DNA is TGTGCCATCGGTCGGGACAGCACCTACGAGCAGTACTTC.

Remarks on this clonotype: This may come from a read error, since a much larger clone is one base off. The chain joins TRBV9 to TRBJ1-4; D gene unclear. This CDR3 has 17 residues. The V and J ends lost 3 bases and 3 bases respectively, with 18 bases between them. Germline CDR1 reads SGDLS; CDR2 reads YYNGEE. The CDR3 protein is CASSGGPGLSPNEKLFF. The CDR3 nucleotides are TGTGCCAGCAGCGGAGGGCCCGGCCTTTCACCTAATGAAAAACTGTTTTTT.

Written as DNA, the CDR3 is TGTGCCACCAGTGGGGAAGGAGGGAGACCTCAGTACTTC. This sequence encodes CATSGEGGRPQYF. The chain is built from TRBV24-1 and TRBJ2-5; the D gene is possibly TRBD2 (6 bases). Trimming removed 5 bases at V and 11 bases at J, with 17 bases between. Per germline, CDR1 KGHDR and CDR2 SFDVKD. The CDR3 covers 13 residues.

The chain carries TRBV11-2 and TRBJ2-1; D remains ambiguous. Per germline, CDR1 SGHAT and CDR2 FQNNGV. This CDR3 spans 12 amino acids. Deletions cut 1 base from V and 8 bases from J, with 6 bases between. CDR3 amino acids: CASSLGSDEQFF. In nucleotides, the CDR3 is TGTGCCAGCAGCTTAGGAAGCGATGAGCAGTTCTTC.

This clonotype has more than one count but fewer than ten. The chain recombines TRBV29-1 with TRBJ2-1, with TRBD1 matching over 8 bases. CDR1 and CDR2 from the germline V gene are SQVTM and ANQGSEA. Trimming cost V 0 bases and J 8 bases; bases outside gene matches: 12. The CDR3 is 16 amino acids. In DNA form, the CDR3 reads TGCAGCGTTGAAGATCCCCGACAGGGGCGGATAGATGAGCAGTTCTTC. This encodes CSVEDPRQGRIDEQFF.

V is TRBV27 and J is TRBJ2-7; 7 positions agree with TRBD2. The CDR3 extends over 13 amino acids. CDR1 is MNHEY, CDR2 SMNVEV, per germline (reference sequence). Trimming cost V 3 bases and J 2 bases; bases outside gene matches: 1. The CDR3 nucleotides are TGTGCCAGCAGTTTGCGGGGGACCTACGAGCAGTACTTC. Its protein is CASSLRGTYEQYF.

Notes on this clonotype: One end of the junction does not line up with germline, which may come from a read error. The chain employs TRBV5-6 and TRBJ2-3; D is undetermined. This CDR3 has 15 amino acids. Germline loops: CDR1 SGHDT, CDR2 YYEEEE. The CDR3 DNA reads as TGTGCCAGCAGCTTGGTACGGGTGAGCACGGATACGCAGTATTTT. Its translation: CASSLVRVSTDTQYF. Drawing the rest from reference TRBV5-6 and TRBJ2-3, the complete variable domain is DAGVTQSPTHLIKTRGQQVTLRCSPKSGHDTVSWYQQALGQGPQFIFQYYEEEERQRGNFPDRFSGHQFPNYSSELNVNALLLGDSALYLCASSLVRVSTDTQYFGPGTRLTVL.

The sample holds one count of this clonotype. CDR3 sequence: CSVELAGYNEQFF. Here the CDR3 DNA reads TGCAGCGTCGAACTAGCGGGGTACAATGAGCAGTTCTTC. The chain has TRBV29-1 and TRBJ2-1; the match to TRBD2 covers 10 bases. The CDR3 totals 13 residues. Germline loops: CDR1 SQVTM, CDR2 ANQGSEA. V lost 6 bases to trimming and J lost 4 bases; unmatched junction nucleotides: 3.

J is TRBJ2-3 and V is TRBV28, with no clear D. The germline CDR1 and CDR2 sequences are MDHEN and SYDVKM. V lost 7 bases and J 11 bases, leaving 28 bases between the germline ends. The CDR3 sequence is 16 residues long. The CDR3 region has the DNA TGTGCCAGCACTTATTGGGAATCAGGCTCTATATATCGGCAGTATTTT. Translation gives CASTYWESGSIYRQYF.

The chain combines TRBV7-2 with TRBJ2-1; 14 bases line up with TRBD2. Germline V CDR1 and CDR2: SGHTA, FQGNSA. Unmatched junction bases numbered 6, after V lost 5 bases and J lost 3 bases. The CDR3 length is 17 residues. The CDR3 spells CASSPGTSGSLYNEQFF. The CDR3 DNA is TGTGCCAGCAGCCCTGGGACTAGCGGGAGCCTCTACAATGAGCAGTTCTTC.

This clonotype appeared a single time. A much more abundant neighbour one base away suggests this may be a read error. This rearrangement joins TRBV4-1 to TRBJ2-3; D gene ambiguous. Germline V gives CDR1 MGHRA, CDR2 YSYEKL. The CDR3 is 12 residues long. The CDR3 protein is CASRQVADTQYF. The CDR3 nucleotides read TGCGCCAGCCGCCAAGTCGCAGATACGCAGTATTTT.

The chain uses TRBV16 and TRBJ1-4; D is ambiguous. CDR1 and CDR2 (germline): KGHSY, FQNENV. Trimming shortened V by 2 bases and J by 3 bases, and 16 bases separated the two germline ends. The CDR3 is made up of 17 amino acids. The CDR3 bases are TGTGCCAGCAGCCAAGGATTGGCAGGCGGGCCTAATGAAAAACTGTTTTTT. This sequence encodes CASSQGLAGGPNEKLFF. The variable domain in full, with the rest retrieved from reference TRBV16 and TRBJ1-4, is GEEVAQTPKHLVRGEGQKAKLYCAPIKGHSYVFWYQQVLKNEFKFLISFQNENVFDETGMPKERFSAKCLPNSPCSLEIQATKLEDSAVYFCASSQGLAGGPNEKLFFGSGTQLSVL.